Following are 4 T cell receptor beta chains from one sample sequenced in a study of blood T cell dynamics during melanoma immunotherapy. Assay used: immunoSEQ multiplex PCR; TCRdb lists only in-frame clones, some missing. The data show about 4,800 clones, around 84% seen once. Time point specified: pre-treatment baseline. The sequences come from blood, collected from a patient treated with checkpoint blockade. Receptor source: a human donor with melanoma.

The rearrangement uses TRBV7-9 and TRBJ2-7, with D possibly being TRBD2 (6 bases). The CDR3 is made up of 15 amino acids. Germline V gives CDR1 SEHNR, CDR2 FQNEAQ (reference sequence). The V and J ends lost 5 bases and 2 bases respectively, with 16 bases between them. CDR3 amino acids: CASSNRDWGAYEQYF. CDR3 nucleotides: TGTGCCAGCAGCAACCGGGACTGGGGCGCCTACGAGCAGTACTTC.

V gene TRBV4-1 combines with J gene TRBJ2-3; TRBD1 might be the D (5 bases). The CDR3 has 17 amino acids. In germline, CDR1 is MGHRA, CDR2 YSYEKL. V was trimmed by 0 bases and J by 2 bases, leaving 15 bases between them. CDR3 sequence reads: CASSQDFDRGITDTQYF. DNA for the CDR3: TGCGCCAGCAGCCAAGATTTCGATAGGGGAATCACAGATACGCAGTATTTT.

The chain recombines TRBV25-1 with TRBJ2-7, with D uncertain. CDR3 length equals 13 residues. Per the germline V gene, CDR1 is MGHDK and CDR2 is SYGVNS. V shed 3 bases and J shed 5 bases, with 11 bases lying between them. CDR3 loop: CASSDRVLDEQYF. In nucleotides, the CDR3 is TGTGCCAGCAGTGACCGAGTACTCGACGAGCAGTACTTC.

This sequence joins TRBV4-2 and TRBJ1-5, with 7 positions matching TRBD1. Germline CDR1 reads LGHNA; CDR2 reads YNFKEQ. With V trimmed by 1 base and J by 4 bases, 1 base remained unmatched. This CDR3 region has 14 residues. CDR3 region: CASSQAGGNQPQHF. The CDR3 DNA follows: TGTGCCAGCAGCCAAGCAGGGGGGAATCAGCCCCAGCATTTT.